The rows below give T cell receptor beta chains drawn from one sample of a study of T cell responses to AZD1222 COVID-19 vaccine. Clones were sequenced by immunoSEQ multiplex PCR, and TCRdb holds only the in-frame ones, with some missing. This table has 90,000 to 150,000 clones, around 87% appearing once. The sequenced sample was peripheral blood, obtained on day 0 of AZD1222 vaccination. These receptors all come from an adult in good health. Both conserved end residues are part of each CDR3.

CDR3 protein: CSVVPQAGSVAFF
V gene: TRBV29-1
J gene: TRBJ1-1

CDR3 protein: CASRTGVSTEAFF
V gene: TRBV5-1
J gene: TRBJ1-1

CDR3 protein: CVRSPGGGYEQYF
V gene: TRBV7-5
J gene: TRBJ2-7

CDR3 protein: CASRGDRDPSYEQYF
V gene: TRBV7-2
J gene: TRBJ2-7

CDR3 protein: CASSLGPREKLFF
V gene: TRBV6-2/TRBV6-3
J gene: TRBJ1-4

CDR3 protein: CASSVGAGLNNWETQYF
V gene: TRBV6-2/TRBV6-3
J gene: TRBJ2-5

CDR3 protein: CAWSRTSGGYVQYF
V gene: TRBV30
J gene: TRBJ2-7

CDR3 protein: CASSVQAGVYF
V gene: TRBV2
J gene: TRBJ1-2

CDR3 protein: CASSSVRRVRNTIYF
V gene: TRBV11-2
J gene: TRBJ1-3

CDR3 protein: CASSQDFYNEQFF
V gene: TRBV4-3
J gene: TRBJ2-1

CDR3 protein: CAISESPNTEAFF
V gene: TRBV10-3
J gene: TRBJ1-1

CDR3 protein: CASSPRPKTGELFF
V gene: TRBV14
J gene: TRBJ2-2

CDR3 protein: CASTYSLGNQPQHF
V gene: TRBV6-2/TRBV6-3
J gene: TRBJ1-5

CDR3 protein: CAWSRTDFSNYGYTF
V gene: TRBV30
J gene: TRBJ1-2

CDR3 protein: CAIRGDRGDYGYTF
V gene: TRBV10-3
J gene: TRBJ1-2

CDR3 protein: CASRQRGPLIGNYGYTF
V gene: TRBV2
J gene: TRBJ1-2

CDR3 protein: CASSLFGTGNLDEQFF
V gene: TRBV5-1
J gene: TRBJ2-1

CDR3 protein: CASNRGGAVYNEQFF
V gene: TRBV19
J gene: TRBJ2-1

CDR3 protein: CASSQGWGDTEAFF
V gene: TRBV3-1/TRBV3-2
J gene: TRBJ1-1

CDR3 protein: CASGGVRNEQYF
V gene: TRBV25-1
J gene: TRBJ2-7

CDR3 protein: CASSFVGRGHAYTF
V gene: TRBV19
J gene: TRBJ1-2

CDR3 protein: CASSIGQANNEQFF
V gene: TRBV7-9
J gene: TRBJ2-1

CDR3 protein: CSVEDEYNEQFF
V gene: TRBV29-1
J gene: TRBJ2-1

CDR3 protein: CASSLAGGDTQYF
V gene: TRBV5-4
J gene: TRBJ2-3

CDR3 protein: CASSQQTGVHEQYF
V gene: TRBV4-1
J gene: TRBJ2-7

CDR3 protein: CASSDGLAGIYEQYF
V gene: TRBV7-2
J gene: TRBJ2-7

CDR3 protein: CASSQGIKYEQYF
V gene: TRBV4-1
J gene: TRBJ2-7

CDR3 protein: CALVGGTYEQYF
V gene: TRBV30
J gene: TRBJ2-7

CDR3 protein: CASTHLWSYEQYF
V gene: TRBV11-2
J gene: TRBJ2-7